Shown below are 9 T cell receptor beta chains from a single sample sequenced in a study of T cells in Graves' hyperthyroidism and ophthalmopathy. Amplified regions were TCR beta CDR3 sequences from RNA transcripts. During a first-round RT-PCR of the TCR CDR3, the HTBI primer set was used. A single record per CDR3 protein comes from TCRdb applying MiXCR to the multiplex PCR reads. The profile shows approximately 630,000 distinct CDR3 sequences, around 15% of them singletons. Sequenced material: blood. The source of these receptors is a young woman with Graves' hyperthyroidism.

Ten or more counts support this clonotype. This chain uses TRBV30 with TRBJ2-1, with no clear D. Germline V gives CDR1 GTSNPN, CDR2 SVGIG (reference sequence). Between the trimmed V and J ends, which lost 2 bases and 3 bases, there was a span of 11 bases. The CDR3 length is 14 residues. The chain's CDR3 is CAWSTGDGYNEQFF. Written as DNA, the CDR3 is TGTGCCTGGAGTACTGGGGATGGCTACAATGAGCAGTTCTTC.

The chain employs TRBV4-2 and TRBJ1-5; D unresolved. CDR3 length equals 16 residues. V lost 6 bases and J 2 bases, leaving 17 bases between the germline ends. Germline CDR1 is LGHNA and CDR2 is YNFKEQ. CDR3 sequence: CASSRALRSGNQPQHF. The CDR3 coding sequence is TGTGCCAGCAGTCGGGCCCTCCGGTCCGGCAATCAGCCCCAGCATTTT.

For this clonotype: A read error may be the cause here, since a much bigger clone is one base away. The chain has TRBV2 and TRBJ2-5; 8 bases are shared with TRBD2. This CDR3 has 16 amino acids. The germline V gene encodes CDR1 SNHLY and CDR2 FYNNEI. The CDR3 protein is CASSEELADLQGTQYF. CDR3 nucleotide sequence: TGTGCCAGCAGTGAGGAACTAGCGGACCTACAAGGGACCCAGTACTTC.

As for this clonotype: One end of the junction does not line up with germline, which may come from a read error. The chain combines TRBV11-2 with TRBJ2-1; no clear D gene. CDR1 and CDR2 from the germline V gene are SGHAT and FQNNGV. CDR3 length equals 16 residues. CDR3 in amino acids: CASNLHDPASYNEQFF. CDR3 DNA sequence: TGTGCCAGCAACTTACACGACCCCGCCTCCTACAATGAGCAGTTCTTC.

This clonotype was recorded a few times. The V call is TRBV6-1, the J call TRBJ1-2; 10 bases are shared with TRBD1. Trimming cost V 6 bases and J 7 bases; bases outside gene matches: 5. Looked up from germline, CDR1 is MNHNS and CDR2 is SASEGT. This CDR3 is 13 amino acids long. CDR3 sequence: CASSGTGVGGYTF. CDR3 coding DNA: TGTGCCAGCAGCGGGACAGGGGTTGGTGGCTACACCTTC.

In its sample, this clonotype was seen many times. The V gene is TRBV20-1, the J gene TRBJ2-5; D possibly matches TRBD1 or TRBD2 (5 bases each). V lost 3 bases, J lost 5 bases, and 25 bases lay in between. The CDR3 extends over 17 amino acids. Germline CDR1 is DFQATT and CDR2 is SNEGSKA (reference sequence). The CDR3 is CSARAPSGAGWEETQYF. CDR3 nucleotide sequence: TGCAGTGCTAGGGCCCCTTCAGGAGCAGGGTGGGAGGAGACCCAGTACTTC.

This clonotype was observed a handful of times. This chain connects TRBV30 to TRBJ1-5; no clear D. Trimming removed 3 bases from V and 1 base from J, with 7 bases in between. CDR1 and CDR2 from the germline V gene are GTSNPN and SVGIG (reference sequence). This CDR3 has 13 amino acids. The CDR3 DNA reads as TGTGCCTGGAGCATCAGGAGCAATCAGCCCCAGCATTTT. Its translation: CAWSIRSNQPQHF.

This clonotype appeared many times. The gene calls are TRBV12-3 or TRBV12-4 and TRBJ2-7; D not certain. This CDR3 spans 11 amino acids. V was clipped by 7 bases and J by 6 bases, with 10 bases between them. CDR3 region: CASMRSGEQYF. The CDR3 nucleotides are TGTGCCAGCATGCGATCTGGCGAGCAGTACTTC.

This clonotype was recorded many times. The chain combines TRBV20-1 with TRBJ2-7; possible D gene TRBD2, 6 bases. Trimming pared 4 bases from V and 2 bases from J, leaving 9 bases between. This CDR3 is 12 amino acids long. CDR1 DFQATT and CDR2 SNEGSKA come from the germline V gene (reference sequence). The CDR3 DNA follows: TGCAGTGCTATGGGCGGGGCCTACGAGCAGTACTTC. It yields the protein CSAMGGAYEQYF.